Sequencing of this T cell receptor (beta chain) was carried out in a study of T cells in Graves' hyperthyroidism and ophthalmopathy. This clonotype was seen many times. Antigen specificity is unknown. Graves' hyperthyroidism was deemed stable absent ophthalmopathy progression within 18 months. PBMCs were sourced from less than 13 ml fresh peripheral blood. Study-level points and caveats: In the blood, most expanded thyroid clonotypes above 0.001 appeared as well.

Researchers amplified the TCR beta CDR3 regions from RNA transcripts. An initial round of RT-PCR targeting the TCR CDR3 relied on the HTBI primer set. From the multiplex PCR reads, TCRdb called clonotypes with MiXCR, one entry per CDR3 protein. Of 350,000 to 400,000 distinct CDR3 sequences in the sample, more than 13% were seen once. The CDR3 totals 13 residues. Trimming left V 8 bases short and J 1 base short, with 11 bases between. The germline gives CDR1 MDHEN, CDR2 SYDVKM. Sequenced material: blood. J is TRBJ1-2 and V is TRBV28; D unclear. The sequence came from a young woman with Graves' hyperthyroidism. The CDR3 spells CASLSGINYGYTF. CDR3 in DNA: TGTGCCAGCCTATCGGGGATTAACTATGGCTACACCTTC.